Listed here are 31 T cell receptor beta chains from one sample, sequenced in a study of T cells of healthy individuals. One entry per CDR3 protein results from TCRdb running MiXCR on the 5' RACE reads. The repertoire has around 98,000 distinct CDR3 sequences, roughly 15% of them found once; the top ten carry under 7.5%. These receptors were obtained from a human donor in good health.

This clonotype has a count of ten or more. The CDR3 protein is CASSPGLKGYTF. CDR3 nucleotide sequence: TGTGCCAGCTCACCAGGACTTAAAGGCTACACCTTC. The chain couples TRBV18 to TRBJ1-2, with D uncertain. This CDR3 is built from 12 residues. Per germline, CDR1 KGHSH and CDR2 LQKENI. V dropped 2 bases and J dropped 8 bases, with 9 bases sitting between them.

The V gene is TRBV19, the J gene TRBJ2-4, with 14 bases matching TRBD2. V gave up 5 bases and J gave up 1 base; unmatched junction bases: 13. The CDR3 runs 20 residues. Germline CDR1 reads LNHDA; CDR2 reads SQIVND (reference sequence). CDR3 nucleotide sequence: TGTGCCAGTAGTCCCCCCTTGGGACTAGCGGGGGATTGGGCCAAAAACATTCAGTACTTC. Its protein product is CASSPPLGLAGDWAKNIQYF.

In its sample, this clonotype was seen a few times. The CDR3 loop is CASTPGIEQFF. CDR3 coding DNA: TGTGCCAGCACCCCGGGGATTGAGCAGTTCTTC. V usage is TRBV28 and J usage is TRBJ2-1; tentative D call: TRBD2 (5 bases). The germline gives CDR1 MDHEN, CDR2 SYDVKM. There are 11 residues in the CDR3. Trimming pared 7 bases from V and 9 bases from J, leaving 10 bases between.

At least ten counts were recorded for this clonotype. The CDR3 spells CSARIQGTSGAYEQYF. CDR3 nucleotides: TGCAGTGCTAGAATTCAGGGGACTAGCGGTGCCTACGAGCAGTACTTC. The rearrangement uses TRBV20-1 and TRBJ2-7, with 11 bases matching TRBD2. V dropped 2 bases and J dropped 2; count of bases not matched to a gene: 8. Germline V gives CDR1 DFQATT, CDR2 SNEGSKA (reference sequence). This CDR3 is built from 16 residues.

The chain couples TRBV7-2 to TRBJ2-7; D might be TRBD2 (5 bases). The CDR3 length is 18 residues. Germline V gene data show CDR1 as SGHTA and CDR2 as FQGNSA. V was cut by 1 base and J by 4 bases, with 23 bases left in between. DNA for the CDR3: TGTGCCAGCAGCTTAGAGATGGCTAGCATCAATAGCGCATACGAGCAGTACTTC. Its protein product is CASSLEMASINSAYEQYF.

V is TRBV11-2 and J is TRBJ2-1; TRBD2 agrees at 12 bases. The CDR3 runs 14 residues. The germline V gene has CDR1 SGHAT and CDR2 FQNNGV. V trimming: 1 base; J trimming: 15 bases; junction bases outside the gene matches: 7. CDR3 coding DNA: TGTGCCAGCAGCTTAGGGACTAGCGGGACGGGTGTGTTCTTC. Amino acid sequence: CASSLGTSGTGVFF.

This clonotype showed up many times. The CDR3: CASSLTRTRSAGEQFF. The CDR3 bases are TGTGCCAGCAGCTTAACAAGGACTAGAAGTGCCGGTGAGCAGTTCTTC. J is TRBJ2-1 and V is TRBV11-1; TRBD2 matches 7 bases. Germline V gene sequence: CDR1 SGHAT, CDR2 FQDESV (reference sequence). With V trimmed by 2 bases and J by 9 bases, 13 bases remained unmatched. This CDR3 has 16 residues.

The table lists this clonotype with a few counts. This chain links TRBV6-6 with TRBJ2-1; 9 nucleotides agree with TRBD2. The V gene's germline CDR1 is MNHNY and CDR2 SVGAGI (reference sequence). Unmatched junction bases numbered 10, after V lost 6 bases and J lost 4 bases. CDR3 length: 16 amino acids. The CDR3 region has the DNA TGTGCCAGCAGATCCCCGACTAGCGGTCTATACAATGAGCAGTTCTTC. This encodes CASRSPTSGLYNEQFF.

The CDR3 nucleotides read TGTGCCAGTAGTGAGGGACCATACACCGGGGAGCTGTTTTTT. As protein: CASSEGPYTGELFF. The rearrangement uses TRBV19 and TRBJ2-2; tentatively, D is TRBD1 or TRBD2 (5 bases each). Germline CDR1 reads LNHDA; CDR2 reads SQIVND (reference sequence). The CDR3 runs to 14 residues. V lost 5 bases and J lost 3, with 10 bases in between.

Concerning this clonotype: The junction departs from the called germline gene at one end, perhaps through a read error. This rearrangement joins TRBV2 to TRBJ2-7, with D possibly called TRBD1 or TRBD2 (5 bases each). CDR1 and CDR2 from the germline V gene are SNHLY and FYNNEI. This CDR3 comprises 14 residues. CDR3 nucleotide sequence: TGTGCCGGCAGTGTTGGGACGGGCCTCTACGAGCAGTACTTC. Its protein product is CAGSVGTGLYEQYF.

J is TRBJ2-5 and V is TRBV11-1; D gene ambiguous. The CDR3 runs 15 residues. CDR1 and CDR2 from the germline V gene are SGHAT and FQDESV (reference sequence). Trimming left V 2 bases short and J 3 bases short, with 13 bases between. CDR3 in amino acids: CASSLREWSKETQYF. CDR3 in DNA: TGTGCCAGCAGCTTACGAGAATGGTCCAAAGAGACCCAGTACTTC.

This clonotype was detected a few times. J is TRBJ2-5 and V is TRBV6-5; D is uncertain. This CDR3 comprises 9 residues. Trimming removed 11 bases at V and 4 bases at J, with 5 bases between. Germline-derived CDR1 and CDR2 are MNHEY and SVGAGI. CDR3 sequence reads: CAGLETQYF. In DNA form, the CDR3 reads TGTGCCGGGTTAGAGACCCAGTACTTC.

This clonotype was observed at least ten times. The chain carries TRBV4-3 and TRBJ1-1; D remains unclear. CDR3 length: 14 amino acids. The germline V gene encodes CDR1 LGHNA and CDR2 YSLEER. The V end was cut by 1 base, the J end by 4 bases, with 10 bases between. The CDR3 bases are TGCGCCAGCAGCCAAGTGGCGAGGTTCACTGAAGCTTTCTTT. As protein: CASSQVARFTEAFF.

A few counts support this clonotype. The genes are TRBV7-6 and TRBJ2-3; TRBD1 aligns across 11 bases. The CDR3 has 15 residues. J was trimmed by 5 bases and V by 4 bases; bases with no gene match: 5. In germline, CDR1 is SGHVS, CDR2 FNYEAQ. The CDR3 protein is CASSSPGQGGDTQYF. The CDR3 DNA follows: TGTGCCAGCAGCTCCCCGGGACAGGGGGGAGATACGCAGTATTTT.

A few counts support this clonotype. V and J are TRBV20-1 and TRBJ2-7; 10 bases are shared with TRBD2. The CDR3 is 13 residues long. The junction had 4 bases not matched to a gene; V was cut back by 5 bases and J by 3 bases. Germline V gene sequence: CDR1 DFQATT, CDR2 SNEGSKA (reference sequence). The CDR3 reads CSAGTSAFYEQYF. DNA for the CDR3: TGCAGTGCTGGGACTAGCGCATTCTACGAGCAGTACTTC.

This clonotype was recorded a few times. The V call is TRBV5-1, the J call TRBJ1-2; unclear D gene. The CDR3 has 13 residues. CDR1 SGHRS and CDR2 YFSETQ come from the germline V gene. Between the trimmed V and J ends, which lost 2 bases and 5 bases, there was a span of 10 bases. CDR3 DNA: TGCGCCAGCAGCTTCGGCAGTATATATGGCTACACCTTC. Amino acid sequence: CASSFGSIYGYTF.

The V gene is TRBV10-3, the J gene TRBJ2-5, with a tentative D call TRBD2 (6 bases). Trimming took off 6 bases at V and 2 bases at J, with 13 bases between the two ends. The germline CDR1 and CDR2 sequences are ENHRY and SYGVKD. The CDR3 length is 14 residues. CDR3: CAIRSGDLQETQYF. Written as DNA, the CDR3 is TGTGCCATCAGATCGGGGGACCTACAAGAGACCCAGTACTTC.

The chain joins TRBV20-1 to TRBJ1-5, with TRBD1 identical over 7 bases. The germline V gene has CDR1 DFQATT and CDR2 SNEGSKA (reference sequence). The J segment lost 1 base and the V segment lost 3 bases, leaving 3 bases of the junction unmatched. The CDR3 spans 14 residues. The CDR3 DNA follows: TGCAGTGCTAGCGGGGGACAGAGCAATCAGCCCCAGCATTTT. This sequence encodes CSASGGQSNQPQHF.

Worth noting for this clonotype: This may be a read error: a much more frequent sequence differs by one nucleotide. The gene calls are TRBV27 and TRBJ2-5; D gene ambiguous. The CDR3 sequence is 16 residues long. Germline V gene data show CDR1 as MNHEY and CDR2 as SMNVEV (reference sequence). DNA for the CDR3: TGTGCCGGCAGTTTGTCTGGGTTCCTACGCCGGGAGACCCAGTACTTC. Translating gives CAGSLSGFLRRETQYF.

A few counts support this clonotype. In nucleotides, the CDR3 is TGTGCCAGCAGCCGCAGATCACCCCTCCACTTT. It yields the protein CASSRRSPLHF. V gene TRBV28 combines with J gene TRBJ1-6, with no clear D. The germline gives CDR1 MDHEN, CDR2 SYDVKM. Trimming left V 6 bases short and J 10 bases short, with 7 bases between. This CDR3 region has 11 residues.

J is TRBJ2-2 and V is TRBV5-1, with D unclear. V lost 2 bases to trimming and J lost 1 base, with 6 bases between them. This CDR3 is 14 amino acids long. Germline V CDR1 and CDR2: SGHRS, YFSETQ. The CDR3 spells CASSLVMNTGELFF. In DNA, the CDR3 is TGCGCCAGCAGCTTAGTCATGAACACCGGGGAGCTGTTTTTT.

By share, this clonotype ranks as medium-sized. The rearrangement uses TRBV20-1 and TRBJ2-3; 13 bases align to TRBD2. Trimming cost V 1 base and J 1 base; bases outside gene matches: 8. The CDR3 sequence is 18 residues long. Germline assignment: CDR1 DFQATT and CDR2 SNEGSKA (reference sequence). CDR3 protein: CSARGLLTSGRRTDTQYF. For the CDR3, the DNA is TGCAGTGCTAGAGGCTTGCTGACTAGCGGGAGGCGCACAGATACGCAGTATTTT.

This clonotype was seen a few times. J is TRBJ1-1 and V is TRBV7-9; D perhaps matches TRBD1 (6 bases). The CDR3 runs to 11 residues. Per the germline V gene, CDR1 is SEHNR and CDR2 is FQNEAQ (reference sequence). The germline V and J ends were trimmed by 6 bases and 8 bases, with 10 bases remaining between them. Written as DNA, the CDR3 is TGTGCCAGCAGACACGACAGGGAAGCTTTCTTT. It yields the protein CASRHDREAFF.

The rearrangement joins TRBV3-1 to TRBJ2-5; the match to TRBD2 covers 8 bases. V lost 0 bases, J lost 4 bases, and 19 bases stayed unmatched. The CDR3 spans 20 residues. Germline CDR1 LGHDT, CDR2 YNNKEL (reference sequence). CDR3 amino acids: CASSQEGGQAGVWIRETQYF. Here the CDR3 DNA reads TGTGCCAGCAGCCAAGAAGGTGGTCAAGCGGGAGTTTGGATACGAGAGACCCAGTACTTC.

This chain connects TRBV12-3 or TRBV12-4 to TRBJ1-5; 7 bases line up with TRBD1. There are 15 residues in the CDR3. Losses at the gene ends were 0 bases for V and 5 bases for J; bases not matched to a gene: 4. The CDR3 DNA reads TGTGCCAGCAGTTTAGCAGGGGGCGGACATCAGCCCCAGCATTTT. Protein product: CASSLAGGGHQPQHF.

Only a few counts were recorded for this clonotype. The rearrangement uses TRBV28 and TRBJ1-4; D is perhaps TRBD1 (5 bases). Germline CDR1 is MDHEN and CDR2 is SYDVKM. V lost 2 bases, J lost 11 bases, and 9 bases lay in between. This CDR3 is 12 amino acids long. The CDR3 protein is CASSLPGTKLFF. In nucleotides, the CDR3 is TGTGCCAGCAGTTTACCAGGGACGAAACTGTTTTTT.

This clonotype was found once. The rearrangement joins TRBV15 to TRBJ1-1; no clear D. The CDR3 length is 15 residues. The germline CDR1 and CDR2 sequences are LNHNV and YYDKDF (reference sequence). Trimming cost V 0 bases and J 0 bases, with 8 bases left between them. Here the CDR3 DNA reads TGTGCCACCAGCAGAGAAGACGGCGTGAACACTGAAGCTTTCTTT. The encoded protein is CATSREDGVNTEAFF.

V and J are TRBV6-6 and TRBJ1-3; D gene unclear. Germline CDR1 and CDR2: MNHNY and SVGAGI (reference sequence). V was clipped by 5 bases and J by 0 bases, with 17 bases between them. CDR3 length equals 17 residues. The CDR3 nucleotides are TGTGCCAGCAGTACCGGAGTTAGGGCAGTCTCTGGAAACACCATATATTTT. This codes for CASSTGVRAVSGNTIYF.

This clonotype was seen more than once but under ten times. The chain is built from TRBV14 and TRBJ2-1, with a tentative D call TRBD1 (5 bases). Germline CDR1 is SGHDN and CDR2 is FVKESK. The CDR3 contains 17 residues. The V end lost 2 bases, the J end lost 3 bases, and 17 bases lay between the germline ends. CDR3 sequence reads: CASSQRGLLGIYNEQFF. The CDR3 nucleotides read TGTGCCAGCAGCCAAAGGGGTCTCTTAGGAATCTACAATGAGCAGTTCTTC.

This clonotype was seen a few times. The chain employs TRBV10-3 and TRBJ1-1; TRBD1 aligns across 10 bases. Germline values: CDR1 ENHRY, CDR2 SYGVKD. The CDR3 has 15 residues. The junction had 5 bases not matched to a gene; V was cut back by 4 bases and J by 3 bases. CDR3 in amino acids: CAISGGQGSYTEAFF. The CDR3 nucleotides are TGTGCCATCAGTGGGGGACAGGGGAGTTACACTGAAGCTTTCTTT.

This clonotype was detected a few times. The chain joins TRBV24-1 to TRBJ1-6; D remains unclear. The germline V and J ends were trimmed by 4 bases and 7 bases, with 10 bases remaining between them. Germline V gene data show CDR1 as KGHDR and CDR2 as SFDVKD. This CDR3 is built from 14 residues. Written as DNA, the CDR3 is TGTGCCACCAGTGAGTCCACGGGAAATTCACCCCTCCACTTT. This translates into CATSESTGNSPLHF.